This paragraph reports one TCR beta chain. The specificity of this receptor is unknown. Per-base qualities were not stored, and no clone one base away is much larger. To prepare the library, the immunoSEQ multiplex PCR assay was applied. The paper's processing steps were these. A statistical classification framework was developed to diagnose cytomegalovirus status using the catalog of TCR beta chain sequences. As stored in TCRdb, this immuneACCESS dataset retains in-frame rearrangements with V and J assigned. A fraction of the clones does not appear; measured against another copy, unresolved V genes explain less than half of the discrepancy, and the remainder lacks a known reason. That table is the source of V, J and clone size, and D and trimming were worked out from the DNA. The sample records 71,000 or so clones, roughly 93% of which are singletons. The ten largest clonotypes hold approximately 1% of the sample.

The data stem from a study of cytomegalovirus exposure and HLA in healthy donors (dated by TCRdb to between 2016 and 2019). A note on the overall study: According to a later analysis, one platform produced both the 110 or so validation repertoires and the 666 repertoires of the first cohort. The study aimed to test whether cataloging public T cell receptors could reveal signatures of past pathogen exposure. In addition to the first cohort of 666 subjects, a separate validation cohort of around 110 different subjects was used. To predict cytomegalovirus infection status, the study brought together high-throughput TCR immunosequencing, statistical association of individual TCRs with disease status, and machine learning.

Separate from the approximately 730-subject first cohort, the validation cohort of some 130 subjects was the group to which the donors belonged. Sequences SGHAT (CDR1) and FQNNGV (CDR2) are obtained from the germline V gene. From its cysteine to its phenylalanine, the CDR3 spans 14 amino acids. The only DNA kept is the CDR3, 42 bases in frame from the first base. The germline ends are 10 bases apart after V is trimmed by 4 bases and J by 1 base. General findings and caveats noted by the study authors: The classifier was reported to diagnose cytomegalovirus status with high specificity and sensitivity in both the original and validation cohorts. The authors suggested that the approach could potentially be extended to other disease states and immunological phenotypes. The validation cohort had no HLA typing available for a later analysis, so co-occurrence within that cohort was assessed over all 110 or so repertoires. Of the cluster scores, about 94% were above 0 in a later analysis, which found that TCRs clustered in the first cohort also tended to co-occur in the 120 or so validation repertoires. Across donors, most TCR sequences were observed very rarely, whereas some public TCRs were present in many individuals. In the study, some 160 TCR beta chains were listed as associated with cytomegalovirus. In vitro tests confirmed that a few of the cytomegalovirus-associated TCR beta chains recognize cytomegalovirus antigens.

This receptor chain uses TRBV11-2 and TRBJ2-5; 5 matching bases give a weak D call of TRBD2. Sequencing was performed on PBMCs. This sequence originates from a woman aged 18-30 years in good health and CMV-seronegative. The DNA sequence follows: TGTGCCAGCAGCTCGGGGTATGGCCAAGAGACCCAGTACTTC. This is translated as CASSSGYGQETQYF.